This TCR beta chain is from a study of cytomegalovirus exposure and HLA in healthy donors. Primers for the PCR totalled 60 Vbeta and 13 Jbeta. Produced via immunoSEQ multiplex PCR; TCRdb's table is partial and in-frame only. The table records nearly 110,000 clones, 71% of them present only once. Each donor was nominally healthy when sampled (though unrecorded immune exposures were likely). Comment on this clone: Its target is unknown.

CDR1 is SGHNT and CDR2 is YYREEE in the germline V gene (reference sequence). The CDR3 loop spans 16 amino acids. J lost 0 bases, V lost 1 base, and 5 bases had no gene match. Study results and limitations: According to a later analysis, donors in an Asian-associated ancestry cluster reportedly had fewer N-insertions than the 666-donor mean. Analysis performed later showed TCR beta chains linked to HLA being more clonally expanded than equally common others.

V is TRBV5-4 and J is TRBJ2-7; 9 bases line up with TRBD1. The sequence was collected from a female donor in good health and CMV-seronegative. Input material: PBMCs. CDR3 residues: CASSLPGQGISYEQYF. The CDR3 region has the DNA TGTGCCAGCAGCTTGCCCGGACAGGGGATCTCCTACGAGCAGTACTTC.